A single sample gave rise to the 17 T cell receptor beta chains below, sequenced in a study of shared clonotypes between healthy human individuals. Profiling relied on immunoSEQ multiplex PCR, and the TCRdb table lists in-frame clones only, not all of them. The repertoire holds 500,000 to 700,000 clones, with around 95% as singletons. CD45RO-negative, CCR7-selected cells formed the naive CD8 fraction, which excluded terminally differentiated effector memory CD45RA+ cells. Sequencing was done on a sample of naive CD8+ T cells sorted from blood. The receptors originated from a woman aged 30 to 39 in good health.

The chain is built from TRBV11-3 and TRBJ2-5; D unresolved. Matching the DNA end better, TRBJ2-7 makes the J call doubtful. The CDR3 is 13 amino acids. Germline lookup yields CDR1 SGHNT and CDR2 YENEEA. The CDR3 reads CASSLAFSYEQYF. CDR3 bases: TGTGCCAGCAGCCTCGCCTTCTCCTACGAGCAGTACTTC.

This clone has a single count. The chain employs TRBV14 and TRBJ2-5; D is possibly TRBD2 (5 bases). CDR1 and CDR2 (germline): SGHDN, FVKESK. Trimming removed 3 bases from V and 5 bases from J, with 16 bases in between. The CDR3 runs 15 residues. The CDR3 sequence: CASSHGLQTGETQYF. For the CDR3, the DNA is TGTGCCAGCAGCCATGGACTCCAGACTGGGGAGACCCAGTACTTC.

The sample holds one count of this clone. The chain joins TRBV30 to TRBJ1-3; 7 bases align to TRBD1. CDR3 length: 15 residues. V lost 7 bases to trimming and J lost 0 bases; unmatched junction nucleotides: 9. Germline loops: CDR1 GTSNPN, CDR2 SVGIG (reference sequence). The CDR3 sequence is CAYNGQDDSGNTIYF. CDR3 in DNA: TGTGCCTACAACGGACAGGACGACTCTGGAAACACCATATATTTT.

This clone was seen a single time. The V gene is TRBV5-6, the J gene TRBJ2-3; D unclear. The V gene lost 0 bases and the J gene lost 2 bases, with 4 bases spanning the gap. Looked up from germline, CDR1 is SGHDT and CDR2 is YYEEEE. The CDR3 length is 13 residues. This CDR3 reads CASSLEVTDTQYF. The CDR3 nucleotides are TGTGCCAGCAGCTTGGAGGTCACAGATACGCAGTATTTT. Supplemented by reference TRBV5-6 and TRBJ2-3, the full variable domain reads DAGVTQSPTHLIKTRGQQVTLRCSPKSGHDTVSWYQQALGQGPQFIFQYYEEEERQRGNFPDRFSGHQFPNYSSELNVNALLLGDSALYLCASSLEVTDTQYFGPGTRLTVL.

This sequence joins TRBV2 and TRBJ2-6; TRBD1 aligns across 8 bases. Germline lookup yields CDR1 SNHLY and CDR2 FYNNEI. The CDR3 contains 15 residues. After removal of 9 bases from V and 2 bases from J, the junction contained 6 bases not matched to a gene. CDR3 sequence reads: CASELRGPGANVLTF. The CDR3 DNA sequence: TGTGCCAGTGAACTCAGGGGGCCTGGGGCCAACGTCCTGACTTTC.

V gene TRBV28 combines with J gene TRBJ2-7; no clear D gene. CDR3 length: 13 amino acids. V was cut by 2 bases and J by 4 bases, with 9 bases left in between. CDR1 is MDHEN, CDR2 SYDVKM, per germline. Here the CDR3 reads CASSLANFYEQYF. The CDR3 bases are TGTGCCAGCAGTTTAGCCAATTTTTACGAGCAGTACTTC. Filled out from reference TRBV28 and TRBJ2-7, the complete variable domain reads DVKVTQSSRYLVKRTGEKVFLECVQDMDHENMFWYRQDPGLGLRLIYFSYDVKMKEKGDIPEGYSVSREKKERFSLILESASTNQTSMYLCASSLANFYEQYFGPGTRLTVT.

The J gene is TRBJ2-2, the V gene TRBV30; 9 nucleotides align to TRBD2. Per germline, CDR1 GTSNPN and CDR2 SVGIG (reference sequence). The CDR3 contains 13 residues. V shed 3 bases and J 6 bases; nucleotides not matched to a gene: 2. The CDR3 loop is CAWRRLAAGELFF. In nucleotides, the CDR3 is TGTGCCTGGAGGAGACTAGCGGCCGGGGAGCTGTTTTTT. The full variable domain, its missing parts supplied by reference TRBV30 and TRBJ2-2, is SQTIHQWPATLVQPVGSPLSLECTVEGTSNPNLYWYRQAAGRGLQLLFYSVGIGQISSEVPQNLSASRPQDRQFILSSKKLLLSDSGFYLCAWRRLAAGELFFGEGSRLTVL.

In DNA form, the CDR3 reads TGTGCCAGCAGCCCCACACCACAGGGGATGAACTACGAGCAGTACTTC. This encodes CASSPTPQGMNYEQYF. This chain uses TRBV7-8 with TRBJ2-7, with 7 bases identical to TRBD1. Germline CDR1 reads SGHVS; CDR2 reads FQNEAQ. Trimming removed 5 bases from V and 3 bases from J; junction bases left unmatched: 13. This CDR3 contains 16 residues.

The rearrangement joins TRBV23-1 to TRBJ1-2; no definite D call. TRBV23-1 is known as an ORF, though its function is uncertain. Trimming removed 6 bases from V and 0 bases from J, with 11 bases in between. The CDR3 runs to 14 residues. CDR3 DNA sequence: TGCGCCAGCAGGCAGTGGATCCCTAACTATGGCTACACCTTC. As protein: CASRQWIPNYGYTF.

This clone was observed once. The sample contains more than one DNA sequence encoding this CDR3. The V gene is TRBV7-9, the J gene TRBJ2-7; no clear D gene. V lost 4 bases, J lost 6 bases, and 7 bases lay in between. Looked up from germline, CDR1 is SEHNR and CDR2 is FQNEAQ (reference sequence). This CDR3 is 11 amino acids long. The CDR3: CASSSPSEQYF. DNA for the CDR3: TGTGCCAGCAGCTCACCGTCCGAGCAGTACTTC.

The chain employs TRBV13 and TRBJ2-6; TRBD1 matches at 12 bases. The V gene end was trimmed by 4 bases and the J gene end by 2 bases; junction bases not matched to a gene: 6. Germline CDR1 is PRHDT and CDR2 is FYEKMQ (reference sequence). The CDR3 runs 18 residues. The CDR3 nucleotides read TGTGCCAGCAGCTCAACCGGGACAGGGGGCGCTGGGGCCAACGTCCTGACTTTC. Amino acid sequence: CASSSTGTGGAGANVLTF.

The gene calls are TRBV5-8 and TRBJ2-7, with 7 bases aligning to TRBD1. Germline lookup yields CDR1 SGHTS and CDR2 YDEGEE. The CDR3 loop spans 14 amino acids. V lost 6 bases and J lost 5; bases outside the gene matches: 11. For the CDR3, the DNA is TGTGCCAGCATACTTAAAGGTCAGGGGGACGAGCAGTACTTC. This encodes CASILKGQGDEQYF.

The chain has TRBV28 and TRBJ2-7, with 10 bases identical to TRBD1. Germline values: CDR1 MDHEN, CDR2 SYDVKM. V dropped 11 bases and J dropped 6; count of bases not matched to a gene: 4. The CDR3 extends over 11 amino acids. The CDR3 loop reads CAGQGGSEQYF. The DNA of the CDR3 is TGTGCCGGACAGGGGGGTAGCGAGCAGTACTTC.

This rearrangement joins TRBV28 to TRBJ2-7, with 9 bases aligning to TRBD1. The germline V gene has CDR1 MDHEN and CDR2 SYDVKM. Trimming took 6 bases from V and 1 from J; bases not matched to a gene: 7. This CDR3 contains 15 residues. For the CDR3, the DNA is TGTGCCAGCAGCATCGGACAGGGGTTATCCTACGAGCAGTACTTC. Its protein product is CASSIGQGLSYEQYF.

This clone is a singleton in its sample. The chain carries TRBV6-6 and TRBJ1-1; the match to TRBD1 covers 8 bases. The germline gives CDR1 MNHNY, CDR2 SVGAGI (reference sequence). The V and J ends lost 6 bases and 0 bases, in that order; junction bases with no gene match: 3. The CDR3 spans 14 residues. CDR3 nucleotides: TGTGCCAGCAGGCGACAGGGGATGAACACTGAAGCTTTCTTT. It codes for CASRRQGMNTEAFF.

The gene calls are TRBV2 and TRBJ2-1, with 13 positions matching TRBD2. There are 18 residues in the CDR3. Germline values: CDR1 SNHLY, CDR2 FYNNEI. The V segment lost 7 bases and the J segment 0 bases; nucleotides outside the gene matches: 9. The CDR3 loop is CASIGLAGARGSYNEQFF. The CDR3 bases are TGTGCCAGCATTGGACTAGCGGGAGCCAGGGGCTCCTACAATGAGCAGTTCTTC.

The CDR3 sequence: CASSPLSGQGATEAFF. The CDR3 DNA reads TGTGCCAGCAGCCCCCTTAGCGGACAGGGGGCCACTGAAGCTTTCTTT. The chain has TRBV27 and TRBJ1-1; 11 bases are shared with TRBD1. The germline CDR1 and CDR2 sequences are MNHEY and SMNVEV (reference sequence). The CDR3 length is 16 residues. Unmatched junction bases numbered 10, after V lost 6 bases and J lost 4 bases.